This T cell receptor beta chain stems from a study of shared clonotypes between healthy human individuals. Produced via immunoSEQ multiplex PCR; TCRdb's table is partial and in-frame only. The data hold about 2,500,000 clones, with around nine tenths observed a single time. The CDR3 has 14 amino acids. From germline, CDR1 is SGHRS and CDR2 YFSETQ. What was sequenced was naive CD4+ T cells sorted from blood. Subset given: CD45RA+ positively selected. The V and J genes are TRBV5-1 and TRBJ2-5; 8 bases align to TRBD1. The last part of the DNA fits TRBJ2-7 better; the J call may be wrong. This TCR came from a man aged 18 to 29 in good health. CDR3: CASSLEDRAHEQYF. In DNA, the CDR3 is TGCGCCAGCAGCTTGGAGGACAGGGCTCACGAGCAGTACTTC.